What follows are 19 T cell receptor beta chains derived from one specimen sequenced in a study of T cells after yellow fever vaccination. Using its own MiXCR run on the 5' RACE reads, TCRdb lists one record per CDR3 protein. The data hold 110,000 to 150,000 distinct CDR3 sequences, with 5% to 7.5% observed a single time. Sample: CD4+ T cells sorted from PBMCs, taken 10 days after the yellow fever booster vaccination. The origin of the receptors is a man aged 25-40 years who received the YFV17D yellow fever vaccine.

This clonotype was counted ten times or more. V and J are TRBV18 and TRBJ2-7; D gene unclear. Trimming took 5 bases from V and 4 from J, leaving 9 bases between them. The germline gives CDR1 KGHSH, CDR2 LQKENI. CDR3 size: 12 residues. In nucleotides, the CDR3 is TGTGCCAGCTCAACCGACGCTTACGAGCAGTACTTC. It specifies CASSTDAYEQYF. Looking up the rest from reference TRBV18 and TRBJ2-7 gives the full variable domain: NAGVMQNPRHLVRRRGQEARLRCSPMKGHSHVYWYRQLPEEGLKFMVYLQKENIIDESGMPKERFSAEFPKEGPSILRIQQVVRGDSAAYFCASSTDAYEQYFGPGTRLTVT.

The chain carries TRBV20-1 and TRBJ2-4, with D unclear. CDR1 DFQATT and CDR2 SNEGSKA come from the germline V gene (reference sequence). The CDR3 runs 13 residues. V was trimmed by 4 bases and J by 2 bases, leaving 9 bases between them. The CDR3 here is CSATPVTKNIQYF. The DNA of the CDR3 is TGCAGTGCTACCCCCGTAACCAAAAACATTCAGTACTTC.

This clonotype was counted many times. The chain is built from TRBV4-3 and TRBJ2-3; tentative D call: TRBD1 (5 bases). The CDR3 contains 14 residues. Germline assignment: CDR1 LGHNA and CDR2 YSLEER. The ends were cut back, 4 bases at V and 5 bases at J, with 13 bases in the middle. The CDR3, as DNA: TGCGCCAGCAGCCGCGCTGAAAGGGGAGATACGCAGTATTTT. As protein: CASSRAERGDTQYF.

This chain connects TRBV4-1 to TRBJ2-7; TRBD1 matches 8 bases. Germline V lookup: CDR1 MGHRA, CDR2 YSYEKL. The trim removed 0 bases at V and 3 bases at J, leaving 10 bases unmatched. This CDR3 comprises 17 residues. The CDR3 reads CASSQDMSRTGSYEQYF. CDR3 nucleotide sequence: TGCGCCAGCAGCCAAGATATGAGCCGGACAGGGAGCTACGAGCAGTACTTC.

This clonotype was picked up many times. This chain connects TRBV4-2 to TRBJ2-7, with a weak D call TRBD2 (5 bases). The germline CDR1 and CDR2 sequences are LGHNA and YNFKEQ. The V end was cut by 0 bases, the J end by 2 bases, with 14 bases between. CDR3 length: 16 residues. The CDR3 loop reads CASSQDRSSDTYEQYF. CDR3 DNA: TGTGCCAGCAGCCAAGATAGGAGTAGCGACACCTACGAGCAGTACTTC.

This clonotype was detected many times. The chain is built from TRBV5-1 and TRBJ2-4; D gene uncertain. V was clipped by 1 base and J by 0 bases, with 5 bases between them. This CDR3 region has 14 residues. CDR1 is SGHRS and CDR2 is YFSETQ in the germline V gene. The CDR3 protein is CASSLTVAKNIQYF. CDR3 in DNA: TGCGCCAGCAGCTTGACAGTAGCCAAAAACATTCAGTACTTC.

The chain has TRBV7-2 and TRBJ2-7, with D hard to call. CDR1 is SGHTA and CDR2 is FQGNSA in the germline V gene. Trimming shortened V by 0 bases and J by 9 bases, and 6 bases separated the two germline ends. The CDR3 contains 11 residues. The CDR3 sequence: CASSLASAQYF. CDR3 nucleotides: TGTGCCAGCAGCTTAGCGTCGGCGCAGTACTTC.

CDR3 loop: CASSPGGRANYGYTF. CDR3 nucleotide sequence: TGTGCCAGCAGCCCGGGGGGCAGGGCTAACTATGGCTACACCTTC. This chain connects TRBV5-6 to TRBJ1-2; a weak D match, TRBD1 (6 bases). Trimming removed 4 bases from V and 0 bases from J, with 13 bases in between. The CDR3 has 15 amino acids. CDR1 SGHDT and CDR2 YYEEEE come from the germline V gene.

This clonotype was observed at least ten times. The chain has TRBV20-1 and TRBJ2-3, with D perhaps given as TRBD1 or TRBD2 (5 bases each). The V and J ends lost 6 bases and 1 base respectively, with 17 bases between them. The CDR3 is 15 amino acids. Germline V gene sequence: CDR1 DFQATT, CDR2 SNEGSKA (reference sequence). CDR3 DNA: TGCAGTGCGCCCCGGGGCGACCGGGGCACAGATACGCAGTATTTT. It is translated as CSAPRGDRGTDTQYF.

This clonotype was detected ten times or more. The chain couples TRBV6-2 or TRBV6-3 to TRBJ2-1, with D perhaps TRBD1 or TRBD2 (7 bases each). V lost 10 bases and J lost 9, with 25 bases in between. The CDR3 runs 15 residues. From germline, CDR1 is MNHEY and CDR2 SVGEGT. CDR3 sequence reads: CAIQGGEGRIGEQFF. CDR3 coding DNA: TGTGCCATCCAGGGGGGGGAGGGCCGCATAGGTGAGCAGTTCTTC.

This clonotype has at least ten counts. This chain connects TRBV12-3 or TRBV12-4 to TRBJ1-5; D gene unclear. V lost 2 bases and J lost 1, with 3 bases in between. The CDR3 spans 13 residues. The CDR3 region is CASSLTSNQPQHF. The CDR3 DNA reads TGTGCCAGCAGTTTAACCAGCAATCAGCCCCAGCATTTT.

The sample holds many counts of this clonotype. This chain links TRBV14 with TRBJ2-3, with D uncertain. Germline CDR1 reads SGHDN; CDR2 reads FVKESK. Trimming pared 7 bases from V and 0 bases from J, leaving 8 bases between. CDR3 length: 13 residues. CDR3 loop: CASNGFSTDTQYF. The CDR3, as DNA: TGTGCCAGCAACGGCTTCAGCACAGATACGCAGTATTTT.

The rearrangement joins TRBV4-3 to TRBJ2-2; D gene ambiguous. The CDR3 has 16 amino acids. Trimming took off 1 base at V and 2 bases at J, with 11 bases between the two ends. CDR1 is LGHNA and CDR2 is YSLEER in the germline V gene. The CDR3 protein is CASSQVARGNTGELFF. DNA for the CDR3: TGCGCCAGCAGCCAAGTCGCCCGCGGCAACACCGGGGAGCTGTTTTTT.

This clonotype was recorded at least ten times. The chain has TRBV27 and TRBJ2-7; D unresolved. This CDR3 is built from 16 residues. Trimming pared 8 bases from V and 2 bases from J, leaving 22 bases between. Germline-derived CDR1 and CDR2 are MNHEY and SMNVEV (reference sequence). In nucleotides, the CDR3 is TGTGCCAGCGGTCGTAGGGATGGCAGGCGTGCCTACGAGCAGTACTTC. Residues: CASGRRDGRRAYEQYF.

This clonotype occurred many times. The CDR3 nucleotides are TGTGCCAGCAGTTACTTCGGGCTCCGCCAACACGAGACCCAGTACTTC. This gives the protein CASSYFGLRQHETQYF. The chain uses TRBV6-5 and TRBJ2-5; D remains ambiguous. The germline V gene has CDR1 MNHEY and CDR2 SVGAGI. The CDR3 is made up of 16 amino acids. Trimming pared 1 base from V and 5 bases from J, leaving 17 bases between.

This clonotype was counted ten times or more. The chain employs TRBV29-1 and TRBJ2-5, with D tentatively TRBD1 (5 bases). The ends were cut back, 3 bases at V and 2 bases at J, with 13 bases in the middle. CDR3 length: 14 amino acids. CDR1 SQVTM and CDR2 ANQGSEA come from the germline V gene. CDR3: CSVEVAGKQETQYF. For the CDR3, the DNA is TGCAGCGTTGAGGTGGCAGGGAAACAAGAGACCCAGTACTTC.

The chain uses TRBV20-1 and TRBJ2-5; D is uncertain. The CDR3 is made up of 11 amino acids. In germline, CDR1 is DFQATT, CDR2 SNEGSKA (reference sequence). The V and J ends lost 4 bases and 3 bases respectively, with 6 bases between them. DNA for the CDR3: TGCAGTGCTATGCAAGAAGAGACCCAGTACTTC. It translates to CSAMQEETQYF.

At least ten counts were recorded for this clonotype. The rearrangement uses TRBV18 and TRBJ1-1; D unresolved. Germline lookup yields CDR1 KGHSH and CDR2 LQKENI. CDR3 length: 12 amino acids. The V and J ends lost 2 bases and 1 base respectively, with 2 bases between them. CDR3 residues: CASSPGNTEAFF. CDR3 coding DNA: TGTGCCAGCTCACCAGGGAACACTGAAGCTTTCTTT. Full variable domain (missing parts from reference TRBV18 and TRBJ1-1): NAGVMQNPRHLVRRRGQEARLRCSPMKGHSHVYWYRQLPEEGLKFMVYLQKENIIDESGMPKERFSAEFPKEGPSILRIQQVVRGDSAAYFCASSPGNTEAFFGQGTRLTVV.

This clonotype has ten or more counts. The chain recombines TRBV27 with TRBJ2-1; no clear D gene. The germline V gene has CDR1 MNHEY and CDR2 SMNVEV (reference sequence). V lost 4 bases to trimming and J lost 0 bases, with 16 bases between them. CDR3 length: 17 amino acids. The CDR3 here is CASSSNHGISSYNEQFF. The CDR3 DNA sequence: TGTGCCAGCAGTTCGAACCACGGAATTAGCTCCTACAATGAGCAGTTCTTC.